This section outlines one T cell receptor (beta chain) sequence together with its context. These data belong to a study of blood T cell repertoires in COVID-19. Across the study: From the United States, Italy and Spain came samples of acute and convalescent COVID-19. From T cells, B-cell-depleted T cells, or PBMCs came the material, which was cDNA or gDNA.

The CDR3 loop spans 16 amino acids. Germline trimming cut 2 bases from V and 2 bases from J; bases unmatched to any gene: 6. Germline assignment: CDR1 PRHDT and CDR2 FYEKMQ (reference sequence). Source study methods: From reference gene primer amplification, estimates of nucleated cell counts were derived. Assay used: immunoSEQ multiplex PCR; TCRdb lists only in-frame clones, some missing. The DNA gave D and trimming, while V, J and clone size come from that table. The table includes some 260,000 clones, more than 70% detected once. V gene TRBV13 combines with J gene TRBJ2-3; 8 positions agree with TRBD2. Specimen: peripheral blood. The sequence came from a woman aged 40 to 50 who had recovered from COVID-19. CDR3 coding DNA: TGTGCCAGCAGCTTAAAGCGGGAGTTTGTCACAGATACGCAGTATTTT. Translating it yields CASSLKREFVTDTQYF.